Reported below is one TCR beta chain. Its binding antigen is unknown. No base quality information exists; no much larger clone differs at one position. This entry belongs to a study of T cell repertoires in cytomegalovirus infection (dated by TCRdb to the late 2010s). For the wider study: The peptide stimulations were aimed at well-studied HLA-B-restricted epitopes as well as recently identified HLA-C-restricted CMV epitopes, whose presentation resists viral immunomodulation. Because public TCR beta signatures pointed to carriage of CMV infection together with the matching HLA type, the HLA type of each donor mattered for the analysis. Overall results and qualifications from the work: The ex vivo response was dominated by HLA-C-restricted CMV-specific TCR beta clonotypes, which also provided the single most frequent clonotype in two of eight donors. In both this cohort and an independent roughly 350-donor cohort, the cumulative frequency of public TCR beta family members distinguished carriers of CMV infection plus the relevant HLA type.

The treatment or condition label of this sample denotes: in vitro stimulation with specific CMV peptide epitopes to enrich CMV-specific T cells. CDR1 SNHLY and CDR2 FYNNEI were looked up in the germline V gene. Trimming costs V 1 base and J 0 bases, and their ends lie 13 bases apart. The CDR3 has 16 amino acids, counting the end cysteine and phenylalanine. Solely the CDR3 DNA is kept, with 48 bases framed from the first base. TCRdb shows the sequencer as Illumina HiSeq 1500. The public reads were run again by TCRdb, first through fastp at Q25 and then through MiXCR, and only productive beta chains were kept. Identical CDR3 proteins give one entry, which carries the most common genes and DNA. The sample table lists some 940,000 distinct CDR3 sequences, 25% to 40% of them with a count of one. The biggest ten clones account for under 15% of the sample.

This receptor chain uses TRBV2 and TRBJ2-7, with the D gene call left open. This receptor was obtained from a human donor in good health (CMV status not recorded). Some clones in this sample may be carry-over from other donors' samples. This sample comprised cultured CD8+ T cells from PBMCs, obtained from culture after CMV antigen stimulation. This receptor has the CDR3 CASSEGPLGVSYEQYF. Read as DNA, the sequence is TGTGCCAGCAGTGAAGGCCCTTTAGGCGTCTCCTACGAGCAGTACTTC.